This T cell receptor beta chain was retrieved from a study of PD-L1 blockade in urothelial cancer. Study details: Patients with male sex and bladder-origin urothelial cancer accounted for most of the roughly 30 enrolled. At 3 weeks after treatment start (second dose) and again at 6 weeks, blood was analyzed.

As for time point: peripheral blood 6 weeks after treatment start. The CDR3 length is 14 residues. Germline values: CDR1 SGHNT, CDR2 YENEEA. V shed 9 bases, J shed 8 bases, and the junction held 8 bases outside the gene matches. Produced via immunoSEQ multiplex PCR; TCRdb's table is partial and in-frame only. The sample holds around 49,000 clones, about four fifths seen once. The J gene is TRBJ2-1, the V gene TRBV11-3; TRBD2 matches at 12 bases. The source material was PBMCs, sampled around atezolizumab (anti-PD-L1) treatment. The clonotype was recovered from a man aged 55 to 70 with urothelial cancer. Here the CDR3 reads CASTTSGSEHEQFF. CDR3 in DNA: TGTGCCAGTACGACTAGCGGGAGCGAGCATGAGCAGTTCTTC.